This T cell receptor beta chain was identified in a study of neurological immune-mediated disorders. About this clonotype: Its antigen remains unidentified.

cDNA was made by 5'RACE with 10-nucleotide random UMIs. From the 5' RACE reads, TCRdb called clonotypes with MiXCR, one entry per CDR3 protein. The data contain approximately 86,000 distinct CDR3 sequences, just over 2.5% of them singletons. The V end lost 6 bases, the J end lost 0 bases, and 21 bases lay between the germline ends. Per germline, CDR1 MNHNS and CDR2 SASEGT. The CDR3 contains 18 residues. The study's findings and limits: HTLV-1-associated myelopathy led in TCR clonal expansion, while multiple sclerosis ranked lowest, below healthy controls.

The material sequenced was PBMCs. The chain is built from TRBV6-1 and TRBJ1-3, with D maybe TRBD1 (5 bases). This TCR was recovered from a woman aged 25 to 39 with multiple sclerosis. In nucleotides, the CDR3 is TGTGCCAGCAGGCAGGGTTTACCGTTCTCCTTCTCTGGAAACACCATATATTTT. Amino acid sequence: CASRQGLPFSFSGNTIYF.